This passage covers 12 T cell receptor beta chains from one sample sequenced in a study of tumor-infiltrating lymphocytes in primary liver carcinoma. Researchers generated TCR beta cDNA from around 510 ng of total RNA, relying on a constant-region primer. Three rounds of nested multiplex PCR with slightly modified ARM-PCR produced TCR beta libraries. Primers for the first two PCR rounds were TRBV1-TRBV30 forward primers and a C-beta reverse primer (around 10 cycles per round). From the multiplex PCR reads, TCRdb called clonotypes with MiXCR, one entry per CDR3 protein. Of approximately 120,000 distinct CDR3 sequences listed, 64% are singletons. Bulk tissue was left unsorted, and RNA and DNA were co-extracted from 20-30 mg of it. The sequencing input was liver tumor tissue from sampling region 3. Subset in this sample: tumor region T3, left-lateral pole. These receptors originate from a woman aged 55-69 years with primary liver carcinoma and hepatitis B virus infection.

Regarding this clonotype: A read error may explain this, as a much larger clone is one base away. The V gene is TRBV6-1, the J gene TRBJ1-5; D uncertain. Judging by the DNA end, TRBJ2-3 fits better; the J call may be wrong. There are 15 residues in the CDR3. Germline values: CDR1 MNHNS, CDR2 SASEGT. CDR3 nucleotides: TGTGCCAGCAGTCGCCCCCCGGAGAGCAATCAGCCCCAGTATTTT. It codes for CASSRPPESNQPQYF.

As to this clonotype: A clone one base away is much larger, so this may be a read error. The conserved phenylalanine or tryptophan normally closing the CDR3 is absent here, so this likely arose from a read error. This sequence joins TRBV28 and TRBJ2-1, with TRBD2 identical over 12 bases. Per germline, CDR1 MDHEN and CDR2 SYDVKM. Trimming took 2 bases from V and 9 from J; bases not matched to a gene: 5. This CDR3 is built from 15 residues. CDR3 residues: CASSLVTSGRGEQFL. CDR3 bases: TGTGCCAGCAGTTTAGTGACTAGCGGGAGAGGTGAGCAGTTCCTC.

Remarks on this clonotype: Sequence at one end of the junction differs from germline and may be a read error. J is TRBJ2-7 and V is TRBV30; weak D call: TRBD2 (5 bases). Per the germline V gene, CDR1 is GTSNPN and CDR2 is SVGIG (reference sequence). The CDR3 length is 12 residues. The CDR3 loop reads CTWSEGPLEQYF. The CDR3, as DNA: TGTACCTGGAGTGAGGGCCCTCTCGAGCAGTACTTC.

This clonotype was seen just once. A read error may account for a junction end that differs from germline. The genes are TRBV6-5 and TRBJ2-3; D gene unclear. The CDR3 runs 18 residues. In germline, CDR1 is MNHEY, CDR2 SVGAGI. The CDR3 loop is CASSSSRVVGLGTDTQYF. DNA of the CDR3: TGTGCCAGCAGTTCCTCTCGTGTGGTAGGCCTCGGCACGGATACGCAGTATTTT.

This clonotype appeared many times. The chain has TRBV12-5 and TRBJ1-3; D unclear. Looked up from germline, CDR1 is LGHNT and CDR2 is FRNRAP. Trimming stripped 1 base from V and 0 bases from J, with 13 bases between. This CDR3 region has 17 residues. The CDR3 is CASGLGPLPRSGNTIYF. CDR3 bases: TGTGCTAGTGGTTTGGGACCTCTTCCCCGCTCTGGAAACACCATATATTTT.

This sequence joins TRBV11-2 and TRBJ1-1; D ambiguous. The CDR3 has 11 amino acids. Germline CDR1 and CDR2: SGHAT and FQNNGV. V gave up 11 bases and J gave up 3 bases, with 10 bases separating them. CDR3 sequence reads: CAGGYHTEAFF. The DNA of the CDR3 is TGTGCCGGCGGATACCACACTGAAGCTTTCTTT. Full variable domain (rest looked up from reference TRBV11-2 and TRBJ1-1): EAGVAQSPRYKIIEKRQSVAFWCNPISGHATLYWYQQILGQGPKLLIQFQNNGVVDDSQLPKDRFSAERLKGVDSTLKIQPAKLEDSAVYLCAGGYHTEAFFGQGTRLTVV.

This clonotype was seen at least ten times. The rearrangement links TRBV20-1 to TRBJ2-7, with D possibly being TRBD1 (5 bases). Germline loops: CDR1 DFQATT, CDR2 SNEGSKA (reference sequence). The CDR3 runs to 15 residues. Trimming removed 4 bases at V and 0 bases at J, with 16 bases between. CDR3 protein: CSATDPVQDSYEQYF. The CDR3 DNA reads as TGCAGTGCTACCGATCCTGTACAGGACTCCTACGAGCAGTACTTC.

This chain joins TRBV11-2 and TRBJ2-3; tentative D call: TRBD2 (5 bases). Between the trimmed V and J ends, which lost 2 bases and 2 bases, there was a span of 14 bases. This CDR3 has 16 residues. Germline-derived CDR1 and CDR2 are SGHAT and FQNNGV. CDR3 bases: TGTGCCAGCAGCTTATTCAGCGGTACTAACACAGATACGCAGTATTTT. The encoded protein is CASSLFSGTNTDTQYF.

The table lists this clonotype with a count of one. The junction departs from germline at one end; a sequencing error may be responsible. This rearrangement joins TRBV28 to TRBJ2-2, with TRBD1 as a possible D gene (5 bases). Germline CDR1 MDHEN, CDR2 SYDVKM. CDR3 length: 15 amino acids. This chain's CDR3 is CANSLAGSSTGELFF. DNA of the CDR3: TGCGCCAACAGTTTAGCAGGGTCGAGCACCGGGGAGCTGTTTTTT.

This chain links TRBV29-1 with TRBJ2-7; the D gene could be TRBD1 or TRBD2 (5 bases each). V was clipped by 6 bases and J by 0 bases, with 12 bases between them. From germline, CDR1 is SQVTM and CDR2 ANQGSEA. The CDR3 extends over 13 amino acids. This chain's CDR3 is CSVIEGYSYEQYF. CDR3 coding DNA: TGCAGCGTCATAGAGGGGTACTCCTACGAGCAGTACTTC.

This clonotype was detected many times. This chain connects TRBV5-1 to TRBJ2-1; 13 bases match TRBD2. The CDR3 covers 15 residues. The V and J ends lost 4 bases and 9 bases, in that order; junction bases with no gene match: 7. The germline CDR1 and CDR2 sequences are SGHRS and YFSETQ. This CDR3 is CASSPGTSGMGEQFF. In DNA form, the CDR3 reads TGCGCCAGCAGCCCCGGGACTAGCGGGATGGGTGAGCAGTTCTTC.

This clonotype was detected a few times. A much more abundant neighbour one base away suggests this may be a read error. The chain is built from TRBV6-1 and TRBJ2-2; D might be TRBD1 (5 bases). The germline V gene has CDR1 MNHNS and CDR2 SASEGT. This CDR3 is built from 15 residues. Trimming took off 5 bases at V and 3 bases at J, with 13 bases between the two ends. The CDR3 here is CASSLCRVDTGELFF. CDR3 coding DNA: TGTGCCAGCAGTCTATGCAGGGTGGACACCGGGGAGCTGTTTTTT.